The rows below give T cell receptor beta chains drawn from one sample of a study of T-cell memory formation after mild COVID-19. Using its own MiXCR run on the 5' RACE reads, TCRdb lists one record per CDR3 protein. The table records about 170,000 distinct CDR3 sequences, 10% to 15% of them present only once. Sequences were obtained from PBMCs or a T cell subset sorted from them (not recorded which). These receptors originate from a man younger than 35 who had mild COVID-19 (a few samples of this study predate the infection). Cell type and time point are not known. Both conserved end residues are trimmed from each CDR3. Some rows have no size entry. The others give once, few or many, or a class for an expanded clone.

V gene: TRBV11-3; J gene: TRBJ1-1; clone size: .; CDR3 protein: ASSLYQNTEAF
V gene: TRBV11-3; J gene: TRBJ2-1; clone size: .; CDR3 protein: ASSSTGVRQF
V gene: TRBV11-2; J gene: TRBJ2-3; clone size: .; CDR3 protein: ASSFPGSQDTQY
V gene: TRBV20-1; J gene: TRBJ2-2; clone size: many; CDR3 protein: SALAETNTGELF
V gene: TRBV5-1; J gene: TRBJ2-1; clone size: many; CDR3 protein: ASSLEEAGGGEQF
V gene: TRBV19; J gene: TRBJ1-1; clone size: few; CDR3 protein: ASSPRPRGAEAF
V gene: TRBV12-3/TRBV12-4; J gene: TRBJ2-5; clone size: many; CDR3 protein: ASSLGLAGAGETQY
V gene: TRBV5-1; J gene: TRBJ1-2; clone size: .; CDR3 protein: ASTPGQGRRGYT
V gene: TRBV6-5; J gene: TRBJ2-7; clone size: .; CDR3 protein: ASTRTALGPLIREQY
V gene: TRBV3-1; J gene: TRBJ2-3; clone size: .; CDR3 protein: ASSQREMPQY
V gene: TRBV7-2; J gene: TRBJ1-5; clone size: .; CDR3 protein: ASSSRTGETQPQH
V gene: TRBV5-6; J gene: TRBJ2-3; clone size: .; CDR3 protein: ASSFTRRYTDTQY
V gene: TRBV13; J gene: TRBJ2-3; clone size: .; CDR3 protein: ASSDRTSGGSDTQY
V gene: TRBV7-9; J gene: TRBJ1-4; clone size: .; CDR3 protein: ASSLDPRAIKLF
V gene: TRBV6-2/TRBV6-3; J gene: TRBJ1-2; clone size: few; CDR3 protein: ASSQTLLGGYT
V gene: TRBV19; J gene: TRBJ1-1; clone size: .; CDR3 protein: ASSIGTVGEAF
V gene: TRBV27; J gene: TRBJ2-2; clone size: many; CDR3 protein: ASSFSSGGGRTGELF
V gene: TRBV20-1; J gene: TRBJ2-7; clone size: few; CDR3 protein: SARVPYEQY
V gene: TRBV12-3/TRBV12-4; J gene: TRBJ1-5; clone size: .; CDR3 protein: ASSLAIIQGGQPQH
V gene: TRBV5-1; J gene: TRBJ2-5; clone size: .; CDR3 protein: ASSGTSGVLETQY
V gene: TRBV7-9; J gene: TRBJ1-2; clone size: .; CDR3 protein: ASRNHGRENYGYT
V gene: TRBV20-1; J gene: TRBJ1-2; clone size: .; CDR3 protein: SAFPNYGYT
V gene: TRBV2; J gene: TRBJ2-1; clone size: .; CDR3 protein: ASSRSPGVGRKF
V gene: TRBV12-3/TRBV12-4; J gene: TRBJ2-1; clone size: once; CDR3 protein: ASSFRQGNEQF
V gene: TRBV27; J gene: TRBJ2-2; clone size: many; CDR3 protein: ASSPTTSGVTGELF
V gene: TRBV20-1; J gene: TRBJ1-1; clone size: .; CDR3 protein: SARDQPALNTEAF
V gene: TRBV7-2; J gene: TRBJ1-5; clone size: .; CDR3 protein: ASSYQGGGQPQH
V gene: TRBV4-3; J gene: TRBJ2-3; clone size: .; CDR3 protein: ASSQDVPRSISTDTQY
V gene: TRBV5-1; J gene: TRBJ2-5; clone size: .; CDR3 protein: ASSWGDLETQY
V gene: TRBV20-1; J gene: TRBJ2-3; clone size: few; CDR3 protein: SAPLAGGADTQY
V gene: TRBV6-5; J gene: TRBJ2-5; clone size: few; CDR3 protein: ASSYSFHPQETQY
V gene: TRBV7-2; J gene: TRBJ1-3; clone size: .; CDR3 protein: ASSSKSGNTIY
V gene: TRBV19; J gene: TRBJ1-5; clone size: few; CDR3 protein: ASSPMAGGSNQPQH
V gene: TRBV5-6; J gene: TRBJ1-2; clone size: few; CDR3 protein: ASSPTPGQIYGYT
V gene: TRBV7-9; J gene: TRBJ2-2; clone size: many; CDR3 protein: ASSLTAGASNTGELF
V gene: TRBV28; J gene: TRBJ2-5; clone size: few; CDR3 protein: ASSSQAVQETQY
V gene: TRBV5-1; J gene: TRBJ2-7; clone size: few; CDR3 protein: ASSYGQGRVVLYEQY
V gene: TRBV20-1; J gene: TRBJ2-5; clone size: .; CDR3 protein: SARVGGLLETQY
V gene: TRBV6-2/TRBV6-3; J gene: TRBJ1-4; clone size: .; CDR3 protein: ASSRTPSDSEELF
V gene: TRBV28; J gene: TRBJ2-1; clone size: few; CDR3 protein: ASSPPPSYNEQF
V gene: TRBV2; J gene: TRBJ2-7; clone size: few; CDR3 protein: ASSELRETYEQY
V gene: TRBV7-2; J gene: TRBJ2-3; clone size: .; CDR3 protein: ASSPRDRGPRQY
V gene: TRBV7-3; J gene: TRBJ2-2; clone size: few; CDR3 protein: ASSSTSGAGELF
V gene: TRBV7-9; J gene: TRBJ1-4; clone size: .; CDR3 protein: ASSLDVNEKLF
V gene: TRBV20-1; J gene: TRBJ1-2; clone size: few; CDR3 protein: SAKGSPVGYYGYT
V gene: TRBV28; J gene: TRBJ2-3; clone size: .; CDR3 protein: ASSQNTGVSGDTQY
V gene: TRBV20-1; J gene: TRBJ1-5; clone size: once; CDR3 protein: SARGWVNQPQH
V gene: TRBV25-1; J gene: TRBJ2-3; clone size: few; CDR3 protein: ASSSGVTRGADTQY
V gene: TRBV7-2; J gene: TRBJ2-3; clone size: few; CDR3 protein: ASSLAPGGGTAQY
V gene: TRBV30; J gene: TRBJ2-2; clone size: few; CDR3 protein: AWTKNGELF
V gene: TRBV7-6; J gene: TRBJ2-5; clone size: .; CDR3 protein: ASSQLRPLRGPQETQY
V gene: TRBV6-5; J gene: TRBJ1-2; clone size: .; CDR3 protein: ASRLRPGQGAIGGYT
V gene: TRBV21-1; J gene: TRBJ2-2; clone size: many; CDR3 protein: ASSTRDRGATGELF
V gene: TRBV3-2; J gene: TRBJ2-1; clone size: few; CDR3 protein: ASSQDRGGPHEQF
V gene: TRBV7-2; J gene: TRBJ1-5; clone size: few; CDR3 protein: ASSLQSLSNQPQH
V gene: TRBV5-1; J gene: TRBJ1-1; clone size: many; CDR3 protein: ASSQPGFDEAF
V gene: TRBV24-1; J gene: TRBJ2-1; clone size: few; CDR3 protein: ATRGQSSYNEQF
V gene: TRBV5-1; J gene: TRBJ1-2; clone size: .; CDR3 protein: ASTVSEASGYT
V gene: TRBV20-1; J gene: TRBJ2-5; clone size: few; CDR3 protein: SARDPLAGGQETQY
V gene: TRBV2; J gene: TRBJ1-2; clone size: .; CDR3 protein: ASSTSGPGYT